This T cell receptor beta chain was retrieved from a study of CD8 T cells in ankylosing spondylitis. General study findings and limits: Disease-associated clones were reportedly significantly overrepresented in matched ankylosing spondylitis synovial fluid. Disease-linked clones, CD8+, were relatively rare in peripheral blood.

In regard to this clonotype: The antigen is not known.

It was by quantitative 5'-RACE with molecular barcodes that TCR beta libraries were made. A single record per CDR3 protein comes from TCRdb applying MiXCR to the 5' RACE reads. The sample shows some 150,000 distinct CDR3 sequences, more than 40% of them seen only once. CDR1 is KGHSH, CDR2 LQKENI, per germline. The trim removed 2 bases at V and 1 base at J, leaving 1 base unmatched. The CDR3 runs 16 residues. This chain connects TRBV18 to TRBJ2-2; 10 nucleotides agree with TRBD2. The receptor's source is a male donor with ankylosing spondylitis. The sample was synovial fluid, either unsorted or a sorted T cell fraction (not recorded which). The CDR3 DNA sequence: TGTGCCAGCTCACCAACTAGCGGGATGAACACCGGGGAGCTGTTTTTT. Its translation is CASSPTSGMNTGELFF.